The entry below gives a single T cell receptor (beta chain) sequence along with its context. Germline CDR1 and CDR2: SGHNT and YENEEA. The trim removed 2 bases at V and 3 bases at J, leaving 9 bases unmatched. This CDR3 contains 16 residues. The study ran its PCR with 60 Vbeta and 13 Jbeta primers. Produced via immunoSEQ multiplex PCR; TCRdb's table is partial and in-frame only. The sample has 150,000 to 200,000 clones, just over 75% seen once. This entry is derived from a study of cytomegalovirus exposure and HLA in healthy donors. The rearrangement uses TRBV11-3 and TRBJ2-7, with 8 bases that match TRBD2. The receptor's source is a woman aged 40 to 50 in good health and CMV-seronegative. Material: PBMCs. The CDR3 DNA is TGTGCCAGCAGCTTAAGCGTTGTAGCGGGAAACTACGAGCAGTACTTC. Its protein is CASSLSVVAGNYEQYF.